This is a list of T cell receptor beta chains from one sample in a study of blood T cell repertoires in COVID-19. The assay was immunoSEQ multiplex PCR, and TCRdb's table has in-frame clones only and misses some. This sample yields 300,000 to 400,000 clones, of which over 80% are seen a single time; roughly 9.9% belongs to the top ten. The sample consisted of peripheral blood. The origin of the receptors is a man between 25 and 39 years old with COVID-19, enrolled during active disease. The CDR3 runs from the conserved cysteine through the conserved F or W. Size is stated for part of the rows, as once, few or many counts, or as a class when the clone is expanded.

V	J	size	CDR3
TRBV19	TRBJ1-1	.	CATRTPGQGAHTEAFF
TRBV19	TRBJ1-5	.	CASSIGTSRGQPQHF
TRBV7-2	TRBJ2-5	.	CASSLEGGTQETQYF
TRBV7-9	TRBJ2-7	.	CATLSLDRILGEQYF
TRBV15	TRBJ1-4	.	CATSRPSGEGVKLFF
TRBV4-3	TRBJ1-4	.	CASSPGQGGEKLFF
TRBV19	TRBJ2-7	.	CASSRGQGFLHEQYF
TRBV28	TRBJ2-7	.	CASSFGGRGPYEQYF
TRBV3-1/TRBV3-2	TRBJ2-1	.	CASSQDEGFSVGSPKQFF
TRBV18	TRBJ2-7	.	CASSPRRTGGEYEQYF
TRBV28	TRBJ2-5	.	CASRAGGPRETQYF
TRBV28	TRBJ2-3	.	CASSPPPGKKGTDTQYF
TRBV6-1	TRBJ2-7	.	CASSDPLGPPYEQYF
TRBV10-3	TRBJ2-7	.	CAISEFDRGRVEQYF
TRBV4-2	TRBJ2-7	.	CASSQDMDRAYEQYF
TRBV27	TRBJ2-1	.	CASSPGQRYYNEQFF
TRBV5-4	TRBJ1-2	.	CASSPDRNYGYTF
TRBV6-2/TRBV6-3	TRBJ1-1	.	CASSWLEDTEAFF
TRBV7-3	TRBJ1-2	.	CASSLTPVGQDYGYTF
TRBV27	TRBJ2-1	.	CASSFTGGGWNEQFF
TRBV11-3	TRBJ2-3	.	CASSYPYRAAGQITDTQYF
TRBV5-5	TRBJ2-7	.	CASSKYRAEQYF
TRBV14	TRBJ2-3	few	CASLGTSGDTQYF
TRBV27	TRBJ2-5	.	CASSLGLEGVGTQYF
TRBV7-3	TRBJ1-5	.	CASSEYRNQPQHF
TRBV3-1/TRBV3-2	TRBJ2-5	.	CASSRRGGRGETQYF
TRBV3-1/TRBV3-2	TRBJ1-3	.	CASSQVGVGNTIYF
TRBV19	TRBJ2-3	.	CASSILGGTETDTQYF
TRBV28	TRBJ1-5	.	CASSPSGQGVQPQHF
TRBV7-2	TRBJ2-5	.	CASSLIRLFQETQYF
TRBV6-6	TRBJ1-3	.	CASRYDGSSGNTIYF
TRBV7-8	TRBJ1-2	.	CASSPLRYGYTF
TRBV27	TRBJ1-6	.	CASSLYTNYNSPLHF
TRBV10-2	TRBJ2-7	.	CASSLLAGAYEQYF
TRBV18	TRBJ1-2	.	CASSPYSQGDGGYTF
TRBV7-2	TRBJ1-2	.	CASSLEGQGGYTF
TRBV6-5	TRBJ2-5	.	CASSYGLAGRTQYF
TRBV29-1	TRBJ2-3	.	CSVEAGTDTQYF
TRBV6-5	TRBJ1-2	.	CASSYESQGDYGYTF
TRBV20-1	TRBJ2-1	.	CSASHPPGPGNEQFF
TRBV5-1	TRBJ1-2	.	CASTRGGAYGYTF
TRBV7-2	TRBJ2-7	.	CASSISTSGSWNEQYF
TRBV2	TRBJ1-5	.	CASSPDREGWQPQHF
TRBV5-4	TRBJ1-4	.	CASSLAPRGANEKLFF
TRBV29-1	TRBJ2-3	.	CSTGQSSTDTQYF